The next 20 T cell receptor beta chains were all read from a single sample in a study of control samples from healthy donors and cancer patients. Here immunoSEQ multiplex PCR was the method, and the copy in TCRdb shows in-frame clones only, minus some. The sample has fewer than 200,000 clones. Material for sequencing was blood. The receptors derive from a woman in her twenties or thirties in good health.

The chain combines TRBV27 with TRBJ1-3; D gene unclear. Germline V gene sequence: CDR1 MNHEY, CDR2 SMNVEV (reference sequence). Trimming left V 3 bases short and J 4 bases short, with 10 bases between. The CDR3 loop spans 14 amino acids. The CDR3 reads CASSLDPWGNTIYF. The DNA of the CDR3 is TGTGCCAGCAGTTTGGACCCGTGGGGAAACACCATATATTTT.

The chain carries TRBV7-9 and TRBJ2-3; D gene unclear. The CDR3 runs to 15 residues. V shed 5 bases and J shed 6 bases, with 18 bases lying between them. Germline-derived CDR1 and CDR2 are SEHNR and FQNEAQ (reference sequence). CDR3 DNA sequence: TGTGCCAGCAGCCCTTGGGGTGACCGCCGGGATACGCAGTATTTT. This sequence encodes CASSPWGDRRDTQYF. The complete variable domain, with remaining parts taken from reference TRBV7-9 and TRBJ2-3, reads DTGVSQNPRHKITKRGQNVTFRCDPISEHNRLYWYRQTLGQGPEFLTYFQNEAQLEKSRLLSDRFSAERPKGSFSTLEIQRTEQGDSAMYLCASSPWGDRRDTQYFGPGTRLTVL.

V gene TRBV3-1 (or the pseudogene TRBV3-2) combines with J gene TRBJ1-6; TRBD1 might be the D (6 bases). This CDR3 has 15 amino acids. In germline, CDR1 is LGHDT, CDR2 YNNKEL (reference sequence). The ends were cut back, 2 bases at V and 8 bases at J, with 13 bases in the middle. The CDR3 protein is CASSQIRDIHSPLHF. CDR3 nucleotide sequence: TGTGCCAGCAGCCAAATCCGGGACATTCATTCACCCCTCCACTTT.

The rearrangement uses TRBV19 and TRBJ1-4, with a tentative D call TRBD1 (5 bases). The CDR3 runs 12 residues. The ends were cut back, 5 bases at V and 8 bases at J, with 9 bases in the middle. Germline V gene data show CDR1 as LNHDA and CDR2 as SQIVND (reference sequence). The DNA for the CDR3 is TGTGCCAGTAGTCGTGGGGGAGAAAAACTGTTTTTT. This sequence encodes CASSRGGEKLFF.

The chain combines TRBV7-9 with TRBJ1-1; tentatively, D is TRBD1 (6 bases). With 5 bases removed from V and 1 base from J, the gap between germline ends came to 23 bases. The CDR3 loop spans 18 amino acids. Germline CDR1 is SEHNR and CDR2 is FQNEAQ (reference sequence). The CDR3 loop is CASSLSRGALAENTEAFF. The CDR3, as DNA: TGTGCCAGCAGCCTAAGTCGGGGGGCGCTGGCCGAGAACACTGAAGCTTTCTTT.

J is TRBJ1-6 and V is TRBV6-5; weak D call: TRBD1 (6 bases). Germline V gives CDR1 MNHEY, CDR2 SVGAGI. V shed 6 bases and J shed 9 bases, with 15 bases lying between them. The CDR3 is 14 amino acids. This CDR3 reads CASSSRGSVSPLHF. CDR3 in DNA: TGTGCCAGCAGCTCCAGGGGTTCGGTTTCACCCCTCCACTTT.

V and J are TRBV28 and TRBJ2-3; D might be TRBD2 (5 bases). Per the germline V gene, CDR1 is MDHEN and CDR2 is SYDVKM. Trimming cost V 5 bases and J 6 bases, with 15 bases left between them. The CDR3 consists of 14 residues. The CDR3 here is CASSPVALRDTQYF. The CDR3 coding sequence is TGTGCCAGCAGTCCCGTAGCGCTACGGGATACGCAGTATTTT.

The V and J genes are TRBV29-1 and TRBJ1-1; D unresolved. Germline values: CDR1 SQVTM, CDR2 ANQGSEA. The V gene lost 2 bases and the J gene lost 1 base, with 14 bases spanning the gap. The CDR3 has 15 residues. The CDR3 nucleotides are TGCAGCGTTGAATTGTTTGGACTTACGAACACTGAAGCTTTCTTT. This codes for CSVELFGLTNTEAFF.

The chain has TRBV9 and TRBJ2-5, with 10 bases aligning to TRBD2. This CDR3 contains 16 residues. Germline CDR1 and CDR2: SGDLS and YYNGEE. The junction had 9 bases not matched to a gene; V was cut back by 3 bases and J by 4 bases. The CDR3 bases are TGTGCCAGCAGCGCCCCCGGGACTAGCGAAGGAGAGACCCAGTACTTC. The encoded protein is CASSAPGTSEGETQYF.

The chain employs TRBV4-1 and TRBJ1-2, with a weak D call TRBD1 (6 bases). CDR3 length: 13 amino acids. With 4 bases removed from V and 1 base from J, the gap between germline ends came to 7 bases. Germline lookup yields CDR1 MGHRA and CDR2 YSYEKL. DNA of the CDR3: TGCGCCAGCAGCCCGGACAGTAACTATGGCTACACCTTC. Protein sequence: CASSPDSNYGYTF.

This chain uses TRBV14 with TRBJ1-6, with TRBD1 matching over 9 bases. V shed 6 bases and J 7 bases; nucleotides not matched to a gene: 7. The CDR3 contains 15 residues. The V gene's germline CDR1 is SGHDN and CDR2 FVKESK. The CDR3 DNA reads as TGTGCCAGCAGTCGGGACAGGGCTGGCAATTCACCCCTCCACTTT. It specifies CASSRDRAGNSPLHF.

The chain joins TRBV6-1 to TRBJ2-1; D is unresolved. V lost 2 bases, J lost 7 bases, and 12 bases lay in between. This CDR3 contains 14 residues. The germline V gene encodes CDR1 MNHNS and CDR2 SASEGT. The CDR3 sequence: CASSELLPRNEQFF. In nucleotides, the CDR3 is TGTGCCAGCAGTGAATTACTCCCCCGGAATGAGCAGTTCTTC.

The genes are TRBV2 and TRBJ2-1, with 11 bases matching TRBD2. The ends lost 1 base at V and 2 bases at J; junction bases unmatched: 7. From germline, CDR1 is SNHLY and CDR2 FYNNEI. The CDR3 contains 18 residues. CDR3 protein: CASSEGGGLAVTYNEQFF. CDR3 DNA sequence: TGTGCCAGCAGTGAAGGGGGGGGACTAGCGGTCACCTACAATGAGCAGTTCTTC.

The chain is built from TRBV28 and TRBJ1-2, with D maybe TRBD1 (6 bases). The CDR3 consists of 11 residues. Deletions cut 8 bases from V and 4 bases from J, with 8 bases between. CDR1 MDHEN and CDR2 SYDVKM come from the germline V gene. CDR3 sequence: CASQGIYGYTF. DNA of the CDR3: TGTGCCAGCCAGGGGATCTATGGCTACACCTTC.

J is TRBJ1-2 and V is TRBV28; the D is unclear. CDR1 and CDR2 (germline): MDHEN, SYDVKM. Trimming stripped 3 bases from V and 4 bases from J, with 15 bases between. The CDR3 covers 15 residues. CDR3 in amino acids: CASSFHGSEGYGYTF. The CDR3 region has the DNA TGTGCCAGCAGTTTCCACGGGTCGGAAGGCTATGGCTACACCTTC.

This chain links TRBV18 with TRBJ1-1; 7 nucleotides match TRBD1. The V and J ends lost 3 bases and 2 bases, in that order; junction bases with no gene match: 12. Germline CDR1 reads KGHSH; CDR2 reads LQKENI. CDR3 length: 17 residues. The chain's CDR3 is CASSPLSKTGFNTEAFF. DNA for the CDR3: TGTGCCAGCTCACCGCTTTCCAAGACAGGGTTCAACACTGAAGCTTTCTTT.

This chain connects TRBV3-1 (or the pseudogene TRBV3-2) to TRBJ1-6; D unresolved. The CDR3 spans 19 residues. Germline V gene sequence: CDR1 LGHDT, CDR2 YNNKEL (reference sequence). The V end lost 3 bases, the J end lost 6 bases, and 24 bases lay between the germline ends. The DNA for the CDR3 is TGTGCCAGCAGCCACCGAAAGATCCCGCTCATTGGGGTTAATTCACCCCTCCACTTT. Amino acids: CASSHRKIPLIGVNSPLHF.

V and J are TRBV7-9 and TRBJ1-4; D gene ambiguous. Germline CDR1 is SEHNR and CDR2 is FQNEAQ (reference sequence). Trimming removed 4 bases at V and 8 bases at J, with 17 bases between. The length of the CDR3 is 15 residues. CDR3 DNA sequence: TGTGCCAGCAGCTCGTGGACCACCCCGCACGAAAAACTGTTTTTT. Encoded protein: CASSSWTTPHEKLFF.

The chain couples TRBV9 to TRBJ1-1, with a weak D call TRBD1 (5 bases). The CDR3 is made up of 15 amino acids. Germline assignment: CDR1 SGDLS and CDR2 YYNGEE. The ends were cut back, 2 bases at V and 0 bases at J, with 11 bases in the middle. The CDR3 sequence: CASSVRVSMNTEAFF. DNA of the CDR3: TGTGCCAGCAGCGTCAGGGTAAGCATGAACACTGAAGCTTTCTTT.

The chain uses TRBV7-9 and TRBJ1-5; 8 nucleotides align to TRBD1. CDR1 and CDR2 (germline): SEHNR, FQNEAQ (reference sequence). CDR3 length: 18 amino acids. V lost 0 bases to trimming and J lost 0 bases; unmatched junction nucleotides: 7. The CDR3 DNA is TGTGCCAGCAGCTTAGCAAGGACAGGGTTAAATAGCAATCAGCCCCAGCATTTT. Translating it yields CASSLARTGLNSNQPQHF.